This section outlines one T cell receptor beta chain sequence together with its context. TCR beta CDR3 region amplification was performed from RNA transcripts. The HTBI primer set was used in a first-round RT-PCR of the TCR CDR3. MiXCR, run by TCRdb on the multiplex PCR reads, gives a single entry per CDR3 protein. The top ten clones hold less than 25% of a sample with around 380,000 distinct CDR3 sequences, roughly 13% of them seen once. This sample was included in a study of T cells in Graves' hyperthyroidism and ophthalmopathy. This CDR3 is 15 amino acids long. V gave up 3 bases and J gave up 6 bases; unmatched junction bases: 7. Germline CDR1 reads SGHNT; CDR2 reads YENEEA.

The TCR was taken from a man aged 25 to 40 with Graves' hyperthyroidism that later progressed to Graves' ophthalmopathy. The sample comprised blood. V is TRBV11-3 and J is TRBJ2-1, with TRBD2 matching 8 bases. The CDR3 sequence is CASSFGGGLVNEQFF. In nucleotides, the CDR3 is TGTGCCAGCAGCTTCGGGGGGGGGCTTGTCAATGAGCAGTTCTTC.